The 26 T cell receptor beta chains given below trace back to one sample, sequenced in a study of Ad26.COV2.S vaccination and SARS-CoV-2 variants. Sequenced by immunoSEQ multiplex PCR; TCRdb stores in-frame clones only, minus some. The table records around 240,000 clones, roughly 90% of them present only once. As to treatment: roughly 20 received Ad26.COV2.S at low or high dose, single or two shots; 5 received placebo; per-sample allocation not given. Samples came from day 63 after the first vaccine or placebo injection. Sequencing was performed on peripheral blood, taken in a trial of Ad26.COV2.S vaccine versus placebo. The receptors come from a person aged 18-60 years who received the Ad26.COV2.S COVID-19 vaccine or a placebo.

The chain links TRBV11-2 to TRBJ1-2; possibly TRBD1 for D (5 bases). The CDR3 consists of 16 residues. The ends were cut back, 4 bases at V and 2 bases at J, with 17 bases in the middle. Germline V gene data show CDR1 as SGHAT and CDR2 as FQNNGV. The CDR3 sequence is CASSSIKRDGNYGYTF. CDR3 nucleotides: TGTGCCAGCAGCTCGATAAAACGGGACGGGAACTATGGCTACACCTTC.

The rearrangement uses TRBV11-2 and TRBJ1-3, with a weak D call TRBD1 (5 bases). Germline values: CDR1 SGHAT, CDR2 FQNNGV. The ends were cut back, 6 bases at V and 0 bases at J, with 18 bases in the middle. The CDR3 has 17 amino acids. CDR3 sequence (DNA): TGTGCCAGCAGGGAACCGGGACGGACGAGCTCTGGAAACACCATATATTTT. Its protein is CASREPGRTSSGNTIYF.

The V and J genes are TRBV6-1 and TRBJ2-3; the match to TRBD2 covers 16 bases. V gave up 4 bases and J gave up 9 bases; unmatched junction bases: 10. CDR3 length equals 17 residues. CDR1 and CDR2 from the germline V gene are MNHNS and SASEGT. The CDR3 bases are TGTGCCAGCAGTGTAACCGGGACTAGCGGGGGGGCCAGGACGCAGTATTTT. Its protein is CASSVTGTSGGARTQYF.

This sequence joins TRBV10-3 and TRBJ2-2; no definite D call. This CDR3 region has 12 residues. Germline V gene data show CDR1 as ENHRY and CDR2 as SYGVKD. Between the trimmed V and J ends, which lost 3 bases and 4 bases, there was a span of 3 bases. DNA for the CDR3: TGTGCCATCAGTGACTTCACCGGGGAGCTGTTTTTT. It translates to CAISDFTGELFF.

The sample holds one count of this clone. This chain joins TRBV6-2 or TRBV6-3 and TRBJ2-7, with D possibly called TRBD1 or TRBD2 (7 bases each). Germline-derived CDR1 and CDR2 are MNHEY and SVGEGT. Trimming took 2 bases from V and 3 from J, leaving 20 bases between them. The CDR3 runs 17 residues. The DNA for the CDR3 is TGTGCCAGCAGTTACACGAGAGGGAGGGGGCGAATCTACGAGCAGTACTTC. This sequence encodes CASSYTRGRGRIYEQYF.

The V call is TRBV28, the J call TRBJ1-2, with D hard to call. CDR1 MDHEN and CDR2 SYDVKM come from the germline V gene. The CDR3 totals 13 residues. V was pared by 3 bases and J by 8 bases, with 13 bases between. CDR3 sequence (DNA): TGTGCCAGCAGTTTTGTGCTTCCCGGGGGCTACACCTTC. Translation gives CASSFVLPGGYTF.

The chain employs TRBV30 and TRBJ2-1; TRBD2 agrees at 14 bases. From germline, CDR1 is GTSNPN and CDR2 SVGIG (reference sequence). CDR3 length: 14 amino acids. V shed 5 bases, J shed 7 bases, and the junction held 4 bases outside the gene matches. CDR3 sequence: CAWGGLAGENEQFF. Written as DNA, the CDR3 is TGTGCCTGGGGGGGACTAGCGGGAGAGAATGAGCAGTTCTTC.

This sequence joins TRBV5-1 and TRBJ2-3; TRBD1 is a possible D gene (6 bases). CDR1 and CDR2 (germline): SGHRS, YFSETQ. The CDR3 is 16 residues long. Trimming cost V 1 base and J 0 bases, with 12 bases left between them. The CDR3 loop reads CASSLWAGASTDTQYF. In nucleotides, the CDR3 is TGCGCCAGCAGCTTGTGGGCAGGGGCTAGCACAGATACGCAGTATTTT.

The chain combines TRBV5-1 with TRBJ2-3; 12 nucleotides align to TRBD2. In germline, CDR1 is SGHRS, CDR2 YFSETQ. V shed 1 base and J 4 bases; nucleotides not matched to a gene: 7. This CDR3 comprises 17 residues. CDR3 residues: CASSLLRLAGDSDTQYF. The CDR3 bases are TGCGCCAGCAGCTTGTTACGACTAGCGGGAGACTCAGATACGCAGTATTTT.

CDR3 nucleotide sequence: TGTGCCAGTAGTATAAGGCGGGGACAGACTCCCTACGAGCAGTACTTC. It is translated as CASSIRRGQTPYEQYF. The rearrangement uses TRBV19 and TRBJ2-7, with D possibly TRBD1 on 7 matching bases. The CDR3 extends over 16 amino acids. Deletions cut 2 bases from V and 2 bases from J, with 16 bases between. Germline-derived CDR1 and CDR2 are LNHDA and SQIVND (reference sequence).

The V and J genes are TRBV2 and TRBJ1-2; TRBD1 matches 7 bases. Germline lookup yields CDR1 SNHLY and CDR2 FYNNEI. Germline trimming cut 6 bases from V and 1 base from J; bases unmatched to any gene: 5. This CDR3 is 14 amino acids long. The CDR3 sequence: CASRQGLSNYGYTF. The CDR3 DNA is TGTGCCAGCAGACAGGGGTTAAGTAACTATGGCTACACCTTC.

The rearrangement links TRBV2 to TRBJ2-1; 12 bases match TRBD2. In germline, CDR1 is SNHLY, CDR2 FYNNEI. The V gene end was trimmed by 6 bases and the J gene end by 7 bases; junction bases not matched to a gene: 7. The CDR3 loop spans 15 amino acids. The CDR3 here is CASRHGLAGPNEQFF. CDR3 DNA: TGTGCCAGCAGACACGGACTAGCGGGACCAAATGAGCAGTTCTTC.

The genes are TRBV6-5 and TRBJ2-5; TRBD2 might be the D (7 bases). Germline CDR1 reads MNHEY; CDR2 reads SVGAGI. The CDR3 length is 13 residues. Trimming stripped 6 bases from V and 1 base from J, with 9 bases between. The CDR3: CASRGGLQETQYF. In DNA form, the CDR3 reads TGTGCCAGCAGGGGGGGGCTCCAAGAGACCCAGTACTTC.

The V call is TRBV3-1 (or the pseudogene TRBV3-2), the J call TRBJ2-1; no firm D call. The V end lost 2 bases, the J end lost 2 bases, and 16 bases lay between the germline ends. Germline V gene sequence: CDR1 LGHDT, CDR2 YNNKEL (reference sequence). The CDR3 runs 17 residues. The CDR3 DNA sequence: TGTGCCAGCAGCCAAAAGGGTCCCCAGGTCGCCTACAATGAGCAGTTCTTC. It yields the protein CASSQKGPQVAYNEQFF.

CDR3 coding DNA: TGTGCCTGGAGTTCACCTCCTCGAGGGACTAACTATGGCTACACCTTC. Amino acids: CAWSSPPRGTNYGYTF. This rearrangement joins TRBV30 to TRBJ1-2; D is unclear. Trimming left V 2 bases short and J 0 bases short, with 16 bases between. Looked up from germline, CDR1 is GTSNPN and CDR2 is SVGIG (reference sequence). CDR3 length: 16 amino acids. Combining the CDR3 with reference TRBV30 and TRBJ1-2 gives the whole variable domain SQTIHQWPATLVQPVGSPLSLECTVEGTSNPNLYWYRQAAGRGLQLLFYSVGIGQISSEVPQNLSASRPQDRQFILSSKKLLLSDSGFYLCAWSSPPRGTNYGYTFGSGTRLTVV.

The chain recombines TRBV28 with TRBJ2-6; D perhaps matches TRBD1 (6 bases). The germline V and J ends were trimmed by 11 bases and 4 bases, with 15 bases remaining between them. The CDR3 consists of 14 residues. The V gene's germline CDR1 is MDHEN and CDR2 SYDVKM. The CDR3 loop is CAAKQGAGANVLTF. The CDR3 nucleotides are TGTGCCGCGAAACAGGGAGCGGGGGCCAACGTCCTGACTTTC.

The V and J genes are TRBV6-4 and TRBJ2-3; D gene ambiguous. Germline CDR1 is MRHNA and CDR2 is SNTAGT. This CDR3 has 14 amino acids. The V and J ends lost 4 bases and 0 bases respectively, with 8 bases between them. The chain's CDR3 is CASSATRSTDTQYF. CDR3 in DNA: TGTGCCAGCAGTGCGACCAGAAGCACAGATACGCAGTATTTT.

The chain recombines TRBV13 with TRBJ2-3; no definite D call. The germline V gene encodes CDR1 PRHDT and CDR2 FYEKMQ (reference sequence). Between the trimmed V and J ends, which lost 0 bases and 2 bases, there was a span of 9 bases. CDR3 length: 15 amino acids. As DNA, the CDR3 is TGTGCCAGCAGCTTAGGGGCGTCCGCCACAGATACGCAGTATTTT. Its protein is CASSLGASATDTQYF.

The V and J genes are TRBV19 and TRBJ2-2, with 10 nucleotides matching TRBD1. This CDR3 is 16 amino acids long. The V gene's germline CDR1 is LNHDA and CDR2 SQIVND (reference sequence). V lost 6 bases, J lost 5 bases, and 9 bases stayed unmatched. DNA of the CDR3: TGTGCCAGTAGCCGGACGGGACAGGGGAATACCGGGGAGCTGTTTTTT. It is translated as CASSRTGQGNTGELFF. Together with reference TRBV19 and TRBJ2-2, the CDR3 gives the full variable domain: DGGITQSPKYLFRKEGQNVTLSCEQNLNHDAMYWYRQDPGQGLRLIYYSQIVNDFQKGDIAEGYSVSREKKESFPLTVTSAQKNPTAFYLCASSRTGQGNTGELFFGEGSRLTVL.

The CDR3 region is CASSYPRGGGPSYNSPLHF. CDR3 nucleotide sequence: TGTGCCAGCAGCTACCCCCGAGGGGGGGGTCCCTCCTATAATTCACCCCTCCACTTT. This rearrangement joins TRBV7-4 to TRBJ1-6, with D perhaps matching TRBD1 (6 bases). Trimming pared 4 bases from V and 0 bases from J, leaving 19 bases between. The germline V gene encodes CDR1 SGHVT and CDR2 SQSDAQ. CDR3 length: 19 residues.

The chain employs TRBV28 and TRBJ1-5; D gene ambiguous. CDR1 MDHEN and CDR2 SYDVKM come from the germline V gene. V lost 5 bases and J 4 bases, leaving 12 bases between the germline ends. There are 14 residues in the CDR3. This CDR3 is CASSQYSINQPQHF. Here the CDR3 DNA reads TGTGCCAGCAGTCAATACTCGATTAATCAGCCCCAGCATTTT.

The chain is built from TRBV28 and TRBJ2-7; the D call may be TRBD1 or TRBD2 (6 bases each). Germline CDR1 is MDHEN and CDR2 is SYDVKM. The CDR3 has 16 amino acids. V lost 3 bases and J 0 bases, leaving 15 bases between the germline ends. The CDR3 region has the DNA TGTGCCAGCAGTTTCCCTATAGGGGGGACCTCCTACGAGCAGTACTTC. Protein product: CASSFPIGGTSYEQYF.

The V gene is TRBV19, the J gene TRBJ2-7; 7 positions agree with TRBD1. The CDR3 length is 15 residues. After removal of 0 bases from V and 0 bases from J, the junction contained 2 bases not matched to a gene. Germline-derived CDR1 and CDR2 are LNHDA and SQIVND (reference sequence). This CDR3 is CASSIEGQASYEQYF. The CDR3, as DNA: TGTGCCAGTAGTATAGAAGGACAGGCCTCCTACGAGCAGTACTTC.

The chain recombines TRBV12-3 or TRBV12-4 with TRBJ1-2; TRBD1 matches 7 bases. V shed 6 bases, J shed 4 bases, and the junction held 5 bases outside the gene matches. The CDR3 covers 13 residues. The CDR3 here is CASRAGQLYGYTF. As DNA, the CDR3 is TGTGCCAGCAGGGCGGGACAGCTCTATGGCTACACCTTC.

This chain links TRBV2 with TRBJ1-2, with D perhaps matching TRBD1 (5 bases). The V and J ends lost 6 bases and 1 base respectively, with 12 bases between them. This CDR3 spans 14 amino acids. The V gene's germline CDR1 is SNHLY and CDR2 FYNNEI. The DNA for the CDR3 is TGTGCCAGCAGGAGGACATTACTTAACTATGGCTACACCTTC. Protein sequence: CASRRTLLNYGYTF. The whole variable domain, remainder taken from reference TRBV2 and TRBJ1-2, is EPEVTQTPSHQVTQMGQEVILRCVPISNHLYFYWYRQILGQKVEFLVSFYNNEISEKSEIFDDQFSVERPDGSNFTLKIRSTKLEDSAMYFCASRRTLLNYGYTFGSGTRLTVV.

CDR3 DNA sequence: TGTGCCAGCAGCGTCAACAGGGGCATCTCTGGAAACACCATATATTTT. Encoded protein: CASSVNRGISGNTIYF. The J gene is TRBJ1-3, the V gene TRBV5-6, with 7 bases fitting TRBD1. With V trimmed by 4 bases and J by 0 bases, 7 bases remained unmatched. The CDR3 has 16 residues. Germline assignment: CDR1 SGHDT and CDR2 YYEEEE. The full variable domain, its missing parts supplied by reference TRBV5-6 and TRBJ1-3, is DAGVTQSPTHLIKTRGQQVTLRCSPKSGHDTVSWYQQALGQGPQFIFQYYEEEERQRGNFPDRFSGHQFPNYSSELNVNALLLGDSALYLCASSVNRGISGNTIYFGEGSWLTVV.